This TCR beta chain appears in the sequencing data of a study of control samples from healthy donors and cancer patients. This clone has only a few counts. Measured with immunoSEQ multiplex PCR; TCRdb has only the in-frame clones, and not every one. This sample has roughly 450,000 clones; approximately 92% occur once, and the top ten carry 5% to 7%. The V gene lost 5 bases and the J gene lost 6 bases, with 15 bases spanning the gap. The CDR3 is 14 amino acids. CDR1 and CDR2 (germline): LGHDT, YNNKEL (reference sequence). The clonotype comes from a man aged 35 to 55 with head and neck cancer. Sequencing used PBMCs. The chain combines TRBV3-1 (or the pseudogene TRBV3-2) with TRBJ2-3; D is uncertain. This CDR3 reads CASSYRNGLDTQYF. As DNA, the CDR3 is TGTGCCAGCAGCTACAGAAACGGGTTGGATACGCAGTATTTT.